This TCR beta chain stems from a study of identical twins. Regarding the study as a whole: Its conclusions, products of cross-sectional statistical analysis, did not come from following the same donors.

MiXCR, applied by TCRdb to the 5' RACE reads, yields one record per CDR3 protein. The table records 1.5 million or so distinct CDR3 sequences, less than 40% of them present only once. V lost 2 bases to trimming and J lost 7 bases, with 14 bases between them. The CDR3 spans 14 residues. Germline CDR1 and CDR2: ENHRY and SYGVKD. Details on this clonotype: Its cognate antigen is unknown.

This TCR was sampled from a newborn girl in good health. The sample taken for sequencing was cord blood. This rearrangement joins TRBV10-3 to TRBJ1-2, with D perhaps matching TRBD1 (5 bases). The CDR3 loop reads CAISEGEGLGGYTF. The CDR3 DNA follows: TGTGCCATCAGTGAGGGCGAGGGGCTCGGTGGCTACACCTTC.